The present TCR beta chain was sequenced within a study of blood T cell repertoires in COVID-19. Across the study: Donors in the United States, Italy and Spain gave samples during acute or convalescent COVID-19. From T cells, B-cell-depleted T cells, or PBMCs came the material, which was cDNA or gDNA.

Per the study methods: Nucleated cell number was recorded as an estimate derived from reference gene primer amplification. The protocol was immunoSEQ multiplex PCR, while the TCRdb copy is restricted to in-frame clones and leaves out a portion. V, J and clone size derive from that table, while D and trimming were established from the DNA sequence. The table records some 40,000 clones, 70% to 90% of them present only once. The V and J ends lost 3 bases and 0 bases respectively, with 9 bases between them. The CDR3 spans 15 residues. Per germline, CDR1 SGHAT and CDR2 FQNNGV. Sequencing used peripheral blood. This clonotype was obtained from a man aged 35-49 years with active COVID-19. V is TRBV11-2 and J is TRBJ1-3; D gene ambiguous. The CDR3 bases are TGTGCCAGCAGCTTGGACTCCTTCTCTGGAAACACCATATATTTT. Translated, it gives CASSLDSFSGNTIYF.